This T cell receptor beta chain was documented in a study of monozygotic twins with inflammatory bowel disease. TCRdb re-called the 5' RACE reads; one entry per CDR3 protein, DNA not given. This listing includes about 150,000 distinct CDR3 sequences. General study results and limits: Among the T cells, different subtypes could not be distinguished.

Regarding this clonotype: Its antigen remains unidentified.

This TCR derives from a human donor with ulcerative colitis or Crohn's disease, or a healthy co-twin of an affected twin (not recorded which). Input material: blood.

CDR3: CASSLGRYTEAFF. The chain links TRBV28 to TRBJ1-1. Germline values: CDR1 MDHEN, CDR2 SYDVKM. This CDR3 region has 13 residues.